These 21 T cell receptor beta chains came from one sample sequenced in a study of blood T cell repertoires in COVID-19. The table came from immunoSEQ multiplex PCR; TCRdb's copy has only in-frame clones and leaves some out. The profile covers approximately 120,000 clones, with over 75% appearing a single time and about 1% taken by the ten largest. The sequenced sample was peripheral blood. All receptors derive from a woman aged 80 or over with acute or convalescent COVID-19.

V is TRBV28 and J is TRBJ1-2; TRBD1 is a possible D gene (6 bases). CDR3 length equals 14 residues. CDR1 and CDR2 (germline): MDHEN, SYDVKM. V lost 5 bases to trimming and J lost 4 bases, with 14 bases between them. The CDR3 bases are TGTGCCAGCAGTCAGGGGACCTCGAGCTATGGCTACACCTTC. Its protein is CASSQGTSSYGYTF.

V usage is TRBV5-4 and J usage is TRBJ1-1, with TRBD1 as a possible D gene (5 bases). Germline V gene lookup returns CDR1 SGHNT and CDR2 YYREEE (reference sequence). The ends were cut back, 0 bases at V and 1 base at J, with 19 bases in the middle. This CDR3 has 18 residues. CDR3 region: CASSLGGQGSIKNTEAFF. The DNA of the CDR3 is TGTGCCAGCAGCTTGGGTGGGCAGGGTTCGATCAAGAACACTGAAGCTTTCTTT.

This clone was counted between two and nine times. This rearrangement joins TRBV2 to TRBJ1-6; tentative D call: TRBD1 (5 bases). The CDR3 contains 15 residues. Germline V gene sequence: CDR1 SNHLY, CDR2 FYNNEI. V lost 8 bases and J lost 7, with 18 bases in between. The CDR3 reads CASPRVQGMNSPLHF. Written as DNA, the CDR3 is TGTGCCAGCCCCCGGGTCCAGGGAATGAATTCACCCCTCCACTTT.

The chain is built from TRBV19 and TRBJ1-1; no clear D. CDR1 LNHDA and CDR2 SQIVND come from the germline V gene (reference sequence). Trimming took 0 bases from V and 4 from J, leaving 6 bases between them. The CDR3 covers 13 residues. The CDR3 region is CASSIDVFTEAFF. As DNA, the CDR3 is TGTGCCAGTAGTATAGACGTCTTCACTGAAGCTTTCTTT.

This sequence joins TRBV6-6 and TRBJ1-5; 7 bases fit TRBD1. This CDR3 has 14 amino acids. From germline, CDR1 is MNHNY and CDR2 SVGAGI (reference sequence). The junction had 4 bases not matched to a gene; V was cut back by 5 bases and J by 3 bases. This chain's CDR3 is CASSTGTVNQPQHF. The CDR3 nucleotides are TGTGCCAGCAGTACCGGGACAGTCAATCAGCCCCAGCATTTT.

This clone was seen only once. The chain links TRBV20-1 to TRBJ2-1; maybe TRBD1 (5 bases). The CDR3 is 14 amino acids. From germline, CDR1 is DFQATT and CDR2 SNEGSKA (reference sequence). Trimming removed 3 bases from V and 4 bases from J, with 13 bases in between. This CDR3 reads CSASLGPLYNEQFF. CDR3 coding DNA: TGCAGTGCTAGTTTGGGGCCTCTGTACAATGAGCAGTTCTTC.

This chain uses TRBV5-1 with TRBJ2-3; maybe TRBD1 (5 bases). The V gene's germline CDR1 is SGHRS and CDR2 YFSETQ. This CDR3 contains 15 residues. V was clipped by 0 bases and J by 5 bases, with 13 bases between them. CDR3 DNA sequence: TGCGCCAGCAGCTTGGGGGCAGGGTTTGGAGATACGCAGTATTTT. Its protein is CASSLGAGFGDTQYF.

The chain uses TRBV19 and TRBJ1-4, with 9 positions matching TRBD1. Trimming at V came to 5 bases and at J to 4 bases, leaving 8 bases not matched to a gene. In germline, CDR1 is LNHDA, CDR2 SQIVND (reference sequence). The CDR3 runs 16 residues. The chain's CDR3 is CASSPRRTGDNEKLFF. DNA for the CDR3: TGTGCCAGTAGTCCCCGACGGACAGGGGATAATGAAAAACTGTTTTTT.

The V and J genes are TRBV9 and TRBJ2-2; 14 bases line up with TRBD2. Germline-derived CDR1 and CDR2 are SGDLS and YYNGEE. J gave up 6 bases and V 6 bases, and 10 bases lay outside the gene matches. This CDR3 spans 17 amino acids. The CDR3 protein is CASTPTSGGVRPGELFF. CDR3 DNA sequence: TGTGCCAGCACCCCGACTAGCGGGGGGGTACGACCCGGGGAGCTGTTTTTT.

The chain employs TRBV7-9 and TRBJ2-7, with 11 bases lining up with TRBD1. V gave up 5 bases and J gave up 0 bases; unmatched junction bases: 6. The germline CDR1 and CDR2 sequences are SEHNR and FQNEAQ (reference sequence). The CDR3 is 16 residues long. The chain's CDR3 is CASSETGTGGSYEQYF. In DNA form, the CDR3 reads TGTGCCAGCAGCGAAACCGGGACAGGGGGCTCCTACGAGCAGTACTTC.

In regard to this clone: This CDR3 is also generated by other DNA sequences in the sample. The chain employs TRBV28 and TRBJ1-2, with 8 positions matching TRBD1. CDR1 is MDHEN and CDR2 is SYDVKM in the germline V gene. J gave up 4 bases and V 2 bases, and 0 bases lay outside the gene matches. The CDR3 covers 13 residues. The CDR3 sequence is CASSLGQGYGYTF. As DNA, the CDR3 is TGTGCCAGCAGTTTAGGACAGGGCTATGGCTACACCTTC.

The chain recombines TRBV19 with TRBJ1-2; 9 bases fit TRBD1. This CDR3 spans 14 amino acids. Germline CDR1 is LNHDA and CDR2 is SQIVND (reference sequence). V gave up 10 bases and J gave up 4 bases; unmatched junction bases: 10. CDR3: CATRGTGSGYGYTF. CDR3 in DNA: TGTGCCACCAGAGGGACAGGGAGCGGCTATGGCTACACCTTC.

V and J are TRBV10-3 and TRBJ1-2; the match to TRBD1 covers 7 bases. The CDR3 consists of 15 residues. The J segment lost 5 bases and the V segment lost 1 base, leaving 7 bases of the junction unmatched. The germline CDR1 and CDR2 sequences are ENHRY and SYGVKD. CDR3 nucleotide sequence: TGTGCCATCAGTGAGTGGCGGGACAGACAGTATGGCTACACCTTC. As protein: CAISEWRDRQYGYTF.

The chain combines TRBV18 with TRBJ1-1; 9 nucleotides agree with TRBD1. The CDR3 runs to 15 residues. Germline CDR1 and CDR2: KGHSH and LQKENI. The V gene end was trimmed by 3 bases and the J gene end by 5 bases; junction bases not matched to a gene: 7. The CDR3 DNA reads TGTGCCAGCTCACCGGACAGGGGTGTCAGAACTGAAGCTTTCTTT. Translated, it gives CASSPDRGVRTEAFF.

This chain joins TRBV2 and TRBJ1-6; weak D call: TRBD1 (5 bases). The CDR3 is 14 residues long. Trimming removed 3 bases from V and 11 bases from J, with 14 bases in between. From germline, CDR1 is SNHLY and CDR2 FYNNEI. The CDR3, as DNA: TGTGCCAGCAGTGAGGGCCAGGGATGGACACCCCTCCACTTT. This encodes CASSEGQGWTPLHF. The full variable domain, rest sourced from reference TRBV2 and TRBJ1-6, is EPEVTQTPSHQVTQMGQEVILRCVPISNHLYFYWYRQILGQKVEFLVSFYNNEISEKSEIFDDQFSVERPDGSNFTLKIRSTKLEDSAMYFCASSEGQGWTPLHFGNGTRLTVT.

CDR3 DNA sequence: TGTGCCAGCAGTCAGGGGGGGGATGCCAAAAACATTCAGTACTTC. Protein: CASSQGGDAKNIQYF. The chain employs TRBV6-6 and TRBJ2-4; D is perhaps TRBD1 or TRBD2 (7 bases each). The germline V gene encodes CDR1 MNHNY and CDR2 SVGAGI (reference sequence). V was pared by 5 bases and J by 1 base, with 12 bases between. The CDR3 runs to 15 residues.

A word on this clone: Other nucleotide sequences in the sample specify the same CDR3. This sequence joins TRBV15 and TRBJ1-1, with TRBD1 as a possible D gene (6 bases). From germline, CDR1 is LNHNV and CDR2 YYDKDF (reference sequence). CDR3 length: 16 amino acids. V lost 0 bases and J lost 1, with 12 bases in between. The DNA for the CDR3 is TGTGCCACCAGCAGAGACAGGGGCTTGACGAACACTGAAGCTTTCTTT. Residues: CATSRDRGLTNTEAFF.

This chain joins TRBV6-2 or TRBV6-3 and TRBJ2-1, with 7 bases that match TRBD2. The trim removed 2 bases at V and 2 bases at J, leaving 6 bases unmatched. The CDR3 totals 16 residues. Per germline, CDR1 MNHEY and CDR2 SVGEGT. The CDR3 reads CASSYGLAETYNEQFF. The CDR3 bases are TGTGCCAGCAGTTACGGGCTAGCGGAAACCTACAATGAGCAGTTCTTC.

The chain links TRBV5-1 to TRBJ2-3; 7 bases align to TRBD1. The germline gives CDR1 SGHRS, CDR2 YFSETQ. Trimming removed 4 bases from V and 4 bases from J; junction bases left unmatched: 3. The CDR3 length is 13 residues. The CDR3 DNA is TGCGCCAGCAGCCAAGGGGGCTCAGATACGCAGTATTTT. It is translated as CASSQGGSDTQYF.

CDR3 loop: CASSIPGQPYGYTF. As DNA, the CDR3 is TGTGCCAGTAGTATCCCGGGACAGCCCTATGGCTACACCTTC. This chain uses TRBV19 with TRBJ1-2; TRBD1 matches 7 bases. This CDR3 region has 14 residues. Germline CDR1 LNHDA, CDR2 SQIVND (reference sequence). The junction had 5 bases not matched to a gene; V was cut back by 3 bases and J by 4 bases.

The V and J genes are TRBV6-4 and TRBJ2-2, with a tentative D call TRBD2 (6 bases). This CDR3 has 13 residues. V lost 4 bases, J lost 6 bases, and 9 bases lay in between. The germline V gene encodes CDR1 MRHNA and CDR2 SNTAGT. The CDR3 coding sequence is TGTGCCAGCAGTGTTTCGGGGGCCGGGGAGCTGTTTTTT. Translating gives CASSVSGAGELFF.